This TCR beta chain comes out of a study of CD8+ T cells in alopecia areata (dated by TCRdb to the late 2010s). Concerning the study at large: Treated patients were enrolled in an open-label pilot trial of oral tofacitinib, 5 to 10 mg twice daily, for moderate-to-severe alopecia areata. Tofacitinib-treated patients had biopsies at baseline and at 4 and 24 weeks of treatment, with a later scalp biopsy in several patients. RNA was extracted with the PAXgene miRNA kit for fixed scalp, the miRNeasy kit for PBMCs, and the RNeasy kit for mouse skin. In treated patients, disease severity was measured using the SALT score, which gives the percentage of scalp surface area affected. Scalp clonality was compared among normal scalp (n=4), patchy alopecia areata scalp (n=8), and alopecia totalis/universalis scalp (n=8). immunoSEQ multiplex PCR using 35 Vbeta forward primers and 13 Jbeta reverse primers was used to amplify TCRbeta CDR3 regions. In humans, TCRbeta sequencing was performed on scalp tissue and on sorted CD4+ and CD8+ peripheral blood T cells from healthy controls and from patients with patchy or totalis/universalis alopecia areata. High-throughput TCRbeta sequencing was used to examine T cell clonal expansion in alopecia areata in both the C3H/HeJ mouse model and human patients. Patients received tofacitinib for 6 to 18 months and were then followed off drug for 6 months to check for delayed response and recurrence. Overall study results and their limits: Because the treated cohort was small and had only one nonresponder, larger studies are needed to examine links between baseline CD8+ expansion and response. During tofacitinib treatment, many expanded lesional clones stuck around in both scalp and blood, and this persistence may partly explain why relapse happens after treatment is stopped. Scalp TCR repertoire analysis is complicated because resident alphabeta T cells in normal human skin are also sequenced, whereas mouse skin is dominated by gammadelta T cells. Tofacitinib significantly decreased scalp clonality and the number of expanded CD8+ clones among the top 100 scalp clones. Lesional scalp, especially in alopecia totalis/universalis, showed higher clonality and more expanded CD8+ clones than normal scalp, suggesting antigenic drive. Shared TCR sequences between patients were less evident than in mice, which may be partly attributable to HLA diversity in the patient population.

Library method: the immunoSEQ multiplex PCR assay. RNA was extracted from all samples and reverse transcribed into cDNA as template for TCR sequencing. SuperScript III was used to make first-strand cDNA, primed with a 2:1 mix of oligo-dT and random hexamers. Amplification bias was assessed with a synthetic immune receptor repertoire, and residual bias was removed computationally. The authors processed their data as follows. After raw reads were preprocessed to remove errors, the CDR3 was defined following IMGT conventions as running from the conserved cysteine to phenylalanine. Clonality was computed by normalizing Shannon entropy by log2 of the number of productive unique TCRs and subtracting the result from 1. Scalp TCRbeta sequences were cross-referenced with sorted blood CD4 and CD8 repertoires so that the CD4 or CD8 identity of scalp clones could be inferred. TCRdb carries this immuneACCESS record with in-frame sequences only. Its versions omit some clonotypes, under half of them owing to an unresolved V gene in the studies checked, with the rest unexplained. From that table come the V and J calls and clone size; the DNA was used to work out D and trimming. The sample has about 210,000 clones on record, approximately 72% of them singletons. Roughly 1.2% of the sample comes from the top ten.

Turning to this clone: Its binding antigen is unknown. No much larger clone exists at a distance of one base, and base qualities are not known.

Taken from the germline V gene, the CDR1 and CDR2 loops are SGHVS and FQNEAQ. V and J lose 5 bases and 1 base, and a span of 10 bases separates them. There are 14 amino acids in the CDR3, from cysteine to phenylalanine inclusive. Only CDR3 DNA is held: 42 bases, read in frame from base 1. The treatment or condition label for this specimen denotes: oral pan-JAK inhibitor, 5-10 mg twice daily. Lesional scalp punch biopsies and peripheral blood were collected from alopecia areata patients. PBMCs were separated by density centrifugation and stained for CD3, CD4 and CD8, after which CD4+ and CD8+ T cells were sorted on a FACSAria.

Recombination linked TRBV7-8 to TRBJ2-3; the D gene identity is not certain. This receptor was identified in a human donor with alopecia areata. The sequences come from CD4+ T cells sorted from blood, collected at approximately week 42, from a patient treated with tofacitinib. The base sequence is TGTGCCAGCAGCCGACCGGGTGGCACAGATACGCAGTATTTT. Its amino acids are CASSRPGGTDTQYF.